This T cell receptor beta chain was profiled in a study of spatial heterogeneity in lung cancer. Study summary: Consistent detection of more beta-chain than alpha-chain sequences was observed.

A single record per CDR3 protein comes from TCRdb applying MiXCR to the 5' RACE reads. This sample has about 18,000 distinct CDR3 sequences, with more than 6.5% found just once. This clonotype was recorded many times. Its antigen is not identified. Germline loops: CDR1 SGHDN, CDR2 FVKESK. Deletions cut 1 base from V and 5 bases from J, with 8 bases between. The CDR3 totals 13 residues. Findings and caveats of the study: Tracking of tumor mutation counts was seen in expanded intratumoral alpha and beta TCR counts.

Specified time point: sample taken at primary tumor resection. The chain recombines TRBV14 with TRBJ1-1; the D is unclear. The TCR originated in a male donor with early-stage non-small cell lung cancer. This material consisted of lung tumor tissue, taken at surgery. The CDR3 loop reads CASSQGLATEAFF. The CDR3 region has the DNA TGTGCCAGCAGCCAAGGGTTGGCGACTGAAGCTTTCTTT.